The sequence of this TCR beta chain was determined in a study of shared clonotypes between healthy human individuals. At the level of the study: A few men and a couple of women, aged 18 to 49, were donors.

Germline V gives CDR1 MGHDK, CDR2 SYGVNS. The CDR3 totals 11 residues. V lost 4 bases, J lost 7 bases, and 7 bases lay in between. Assay: immunoSEQ multiplex PCR; the TCRdb copy retains only in-frame clones and omits some. Of 400,000 to 550,000 clones in the sample, 79% were seen once. The V call is TRBV25-1, the J call TRBJ1-1; D unclear. The clonotype originates from a woman between 40 and 55 years old in good health. Some clones in this sample may be carry-over from other donors' samples. Sequenced: PBMCs. CDR3 in amino acids: CASSGGFEAFF. The CDR3 nucleotides are TGTGCCAGCAGTGGAGGATTTGAAGCTTTCTTT. Drawing the rest from reference TRBV25-1 and TRBJ1-1, the complete variable domain is EADIYQTPRYLVIGTGKKITLECSQTMGHDKMYWYQQDPGMELHLIHYSYGVNSTEKGDLSSESTVSRIRTEHFPLTLESARPSHTSQYLCASSGGFEAFFGQGTRLTVV.